These 15 T cell receptor beta chains came from one sample sequenced in a study of blood T cells in healthy people across ages. PCR was performed a second time for about 7 to 12 cycles using a sample-barcoded 5' primer and a J-beta primer mix. TCRdb fed the 5' RACE reads into MiXCR, producing one record per CDR3 protein. Here the sample spans about 730,000 distinct CDR3 sequences, approximately 43% being singletons. The sample taken for sequencing was blood. The receptors stem from a woman aged 55-75 years in good health.

V usage is TRBV24-1 and J usage is TRBJ2-2, with D perhaps assigned TRBD1 or TRBD2 (6 bases each). Looked up from germline, CDR1 is KGHDR and CDR2 is SFDVKD. CDR3 length: 16 amino acids. V was trimmed by 4 bases and J by 6 bases, leaving 17 bases between them. The CDR3 reads CATSEPKGGWAGELFF. CDR3 in DNA: TGTGCCACCAGTGAACCGAAGGGGGGTTGGGCCGGGGAGCTGTTTTTT.

This clonotype has ten or more counts. This sequence joins TRBV7-2 and TRBJ2-5, with D tentatively TRBD2 (6 bases). Germline CDR1 reads SGHTA; CDR2 reads FQGNSA. CDR3 size: 14 residues. The V end lost 3 bases, the J end lost 2 bases, and 10 bases lay between the germline ends. This CDR3 reads CASSFTGLQETQYF. As DNA, the CDR3 is TGTGCCAGCAGCTTTACGGGACTTCAAGAGACCCAGTACTTC. Filled out from reference TRBV7-2 and TRBJ2-5, the complete variable domain reads GAGVSQSPSNKVTEKGKDVELRCDPISGHTALYWYRQSLGQGLEFLIYFQGNSAPDKSGLPSDRFSAERTGGSVSTLTIQRTQQEDSAVYLCASSFTGLQETQYFGPGTRLLVL.

This clonotype was counted between two and nine times. V and J are TRBV14 and TRBJ2-1; D perhaps matches TRBD2 (6 bases). The CDR3 has 15 residues. V shed 0 bases and J shed 4 bases, with 10 bases lying between them. Germline V gene lookup returns CDR1 SGHDN and CDR2 FVKESK. CDR3 in DNA: TGTGCCAGCAGCCAAGAGGGGGGAAGGTACAATGAGCAGTTCTTC. Its translation: CASSQEGGRYNEQFF.

This clonotype has at least ten counts. This chain joins TRBV4-1 and TRBJ1-2; D perhaps matches TRBD1 (5 bases). The CDR3 covers 14 residues. Germline lookup yields CDR1 MGHRA and CDR2 YSYEKL. V dropped 0 bases and J dropped 6 bases, with 11 bases sitting between them. CDR3 nucleotides: TGCGCCAGCAGCCAAGAACGGCGGGGACATGGCTACACCTTC. This translates into CASSQERRGHGYTF.

The chain employs TRBV19 and TRBJ1-1, with D perhaps matching TRBD1 (6 bases). Germline V gene lookup returns CDR1 LNHDA and CDR2 SQIVND (reference sequence). The CDR3 length is 15 residues. Trimming left V 9 bases short and J 0 bases short, with 17 bases between. CDR3: CASATAGAMNTEAFF. CDR3 coding DNA: TGTGCCAGCGCCACGGCGGGGGCGATGAACACTGAAGCTTTCTTT.

Only a few counts were recorded for this clonotype. The genes are TRBV3-1 and TRBJ2-4; D possibly matches TRBD1 or TRBD2 (6 bases each). The ends were cut back, 8 bases at V and 9 bases at J, with 20 bases in the middle. The CDR3 extends over 14 amino acids. Germline loops: CDR1 LGHDT, CDR2 YNNKEL (reference sequence). The CDR3 is CASGDSSGAGIQYF. The CDR3 region has the DNA TGTGCCAGCGGTGACTCCTCGGGGGCAGGCATTCAGTACTTC. The whole variable domain, remainder taken from reference TRBV3-1 and TRBJ2-4, is DTAVSQTPKYLVTQMGNDKSIKCEQNLGHDTMYWYKQDSKKFLKIMFSYNNKELIINETVPNRFSPKSPDKAHLNLHINSLELGDSAVYFCASGDSSGAGIQYFGAGTRLSVL.

This clonotype was seen more than once but under ten times. The chain carries TRBV29-1 and TRBJ2-1; possibly TRBD2 for D (6 bases). The germline CDR1 and CDR2 sequences are SQVTM and ANQGSEA. The V end was cut by 4 bases, the J end by 6 bases, with 16 bases between. This CDR3 spans 14 amino acids. CDR3 loop: CSVVITGVTNEQFF. In DNA, the CDR3 is TGCAGCGTTGTTATAACGGGGGTTACCAATGAGCAGTTCTTC.

This clonotype has just a few counts. The genes are TRBV7-9 and TRBJ2-1; D is perhaps TRBD2 (5 bases). The CDR3 is 16 residues long. The germline V gene has CDR1 SEHNR and CDR2 FQNEAQ (reference sequence). V lost 5 bases and J lost 6, with 20 bases in between. In nucleotides, the CDR3 is TGTGCCAGCAGCCCGCTTCAGGACTTCGTAGGCAATGAGCAGTTCTTC. As protein: CASSPLQDFVGNEQFF.

At least ten counts were recorded for this clonotype. V is TRBV29-1 and J is TRBJ2-3, with D perhaps matching TRBD1 or TRBD2 (5 bases each). Germline loops: CDR1 SQVTM, CDR2 ANQGSEA. The CDR3 extends over 11 amino acids. CDR3 in amino acids: CTSEGPDTQYF. The CDR3 bases are TGCACCTCCGAGGGGCCAGATACGCAGTATTTT.

The chain couples TRBV10-1 to TRBJ2-3, with D perhaps TRBD1 (7 bases). V dropped 8 bases and J dropped 6 bases, with 15 bases sitting between them. The CDR3 runs 13 residues. Germline loops: CDR1 WNHNN, CDR2 SYGVQD (reference sequence). The CDR3 sequence is CASGGQEGDTQYF. Written as DNA, the CDR3 is TGCGCCAGCGGAGGACAGGAGGGGGATACGCAGTATTTT.

This clonotype was detected a few times. The rearrangement joins TRBV28 to TRBJ2-5, with D possibly being TRBD2 (5 bases). The CDR3 is made up of 15 amino acids. The V end was cut by 8 bases, the J end by 0 bases, with 16 bases between. The V gene's germline CDR1 is MDHEN and CDR2 SYDVKM. Here the CDR3 DNA reads TGTGCCAGCGGGTCCTTCGGGGAGTACCAAGAGACCCAGTACTTC. It yields the protein CASGSFGEYQETQYF.

DNA of the CDR3: TGTGCCAGCAGCGCTAGACAGGGGAACACTGAAGCTTTCTTT. Translating gives CASSARQGNTEAFF. The rearrangement uses TRBV9 and TRBJ1-1; 7 nucleotides agree with TRBD1. Germline V gene sequence: CDR1 SGDLS, CDR2 YYNGEE. The J segment lost 1 base and the V segment lost 3 bases, leaving 3 bases of the junction unmatched. This CDR3 is 14 amino acids long.

The chain joins TRBV9 to TRBJ2-1; D is possibly TRBD2 (7 bases). Per the germline V gene, CDR1 is SGDLS and CDR2 is YYNGEE. V was cut by 4 bases and J by 7 bases, with 21 bases left in between. The length of the CDR3 is 16 residues. CDR3 amino acids: CASSHRQWEGGNEQFF. The CDR3, as DNA: TGTGCCAGCAGCCACAGGCAGTGGGAGGGGGGGAATGAGCAGTTCTTC.

Note on this clonotype: One end of the junction is discordant with germline, which a read error may explain. The V call is TRBV7-3, the J call TRBJ1-2; D might be TRBD1 (6 bases). This CDR3 has 13 amino acids. Germline CDR1 is SGHTA and CDR2 is FQGTGA. Here the CDR3 reads CVSSSGENYGYTF. The CDR3 nucleotides are TGTGTCAGCAGCTCAGGGGAAAACTATGGCTACACCTTC.

The gene calls are TRBV7-2 and TRBJ1-2; D uncertain. Trimming removed 5 bases at V and 4 bases at J, with 11 bases between. The CDR3 is 13 residues long. Germline V CDR1 and CDR2: SGHTA, FQGNSA. CDR3 amino acids: CASSAKALYGYTF. DNA for the CDR3: TGTGCCAGCAGCGCCAAGGCACTCTATGGCTACACCTTC.